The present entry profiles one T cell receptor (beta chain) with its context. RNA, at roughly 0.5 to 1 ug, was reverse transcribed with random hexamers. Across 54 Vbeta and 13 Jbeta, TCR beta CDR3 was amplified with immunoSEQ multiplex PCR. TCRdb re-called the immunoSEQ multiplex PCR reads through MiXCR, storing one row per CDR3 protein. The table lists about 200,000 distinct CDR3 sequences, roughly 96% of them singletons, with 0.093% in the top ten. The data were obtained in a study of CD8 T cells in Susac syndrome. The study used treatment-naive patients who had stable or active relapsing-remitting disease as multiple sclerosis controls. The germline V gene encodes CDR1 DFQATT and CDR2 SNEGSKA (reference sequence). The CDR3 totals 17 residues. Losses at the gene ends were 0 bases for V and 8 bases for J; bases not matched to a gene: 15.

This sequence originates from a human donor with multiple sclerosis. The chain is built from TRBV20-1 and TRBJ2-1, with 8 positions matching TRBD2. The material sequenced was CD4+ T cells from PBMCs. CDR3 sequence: CSARDASGRASGDEQFF. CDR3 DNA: TGCAGTGCTAGAGATGCAAGCGGGAGAGCCTCTGGGGATGAGCAGTTCTTC.